Listed below are T cell receptor beta chains from one sample, sequenced in a study of T cells after yellow fever vaccination. In TCRdb, the 5' RACE reads were re-called with MiXCR into one record per CDR3 protein. The table shows about 260,000 distinct CDR3 sequences, with 10% to 15% occurring only once. Specimen: CD4+ T cells sorted from PBMCs, collected 45 days after the yellow fever booster vaccination. The receptor source for this set is a man younger than 40 who received the YFV17D yellow fever vaccine. Each CDR3 is given with its conserved first and last residue. Each record gives: clone size, J gene, V gene, D gene, CDR3 protein, CDR3 DNA. The D gene is left open where the match is weak. Some rows have no size entry. The others give once, few or many, or a class for an expanded clone.

>.|TRBJ2-7|TRBV7-2|.
CASSPGVVAATFF
TGTGCCAGCAGCCCGGGGGTGGTAGCGGCGACTTTTTTC
>.|TRBJ2-1|TRBV4-2|.
CASSRSGGVHNEQFF
TGTGCCAGCAGCCGAAGCGGCGGAGTGCACAATGAGCAGTTCTTC
>few|TRBJ2-7|TRBV20-1|.
CSARDYSGARGRPYEQYF
TGCAGTGCTAGAGATTACAGTGGAGCTCGGGGTCGCCCCTACGAGCAGTACTTC
>few|TRBJ2-3|TRBV29-1|TRBD1
CSVDGTGGVDTQYF
TGCAGCGTTGACGGAACAGGGGGCGTCGATACGCAGTATTTT
>.|TRBJ2-3|TRBV29-1|TRBD2
CSVQREVQDTQYF
TGCAGCGTTCAGCGGGAGGTGCAAGATACGCAGTATTTT
>few|TRBJ2-2|TRBV11-2|.
CASTPTDLNTGELFF
TGTGCCAGCACCCCGACAGATTTGAACACCGGGGAGCTGTTTTTT
>many|TRBJ2-5|TRBV20-1|TRBD2
CSARDQGTSGLAETQYF
TGCAGTGCTAGAGATCAGGGGACTAGCGGGCTGGCGGAGACCCAGTACTTC
>few|TRBJ2-2|TRBV14|.
CASSQDGDIANTGELFF
TGTGCCAGCAGCCAAGATGGGGATATCGCGAACACCGGGGAGCTGTTTTTT
>.|TRBJ2-1|TRBV25-1|.
CASSAVEPGSYNEQFF
TGTGCCAGCAGTGCCGTAGAACCAGGCTCCTACAATGAGCAGTTCTTC
>.|TRBJ1-2|TRBV19|.
CASSMTLYSYTF
TGTGCCAGTAGTATGACTCTCTATAGCTACACCTTC
>.|TRBJ2-7|TRBV10-3|TRBD2
CATSGLTSGNYEQYF
TGTGCCACCTCCGGACTGACTAGCGGAAACTACGAGCAGTACTTC
>few|TRBJ2-1|TRBV29-1|TRBD2
CSGLAGGPNEQFF
TGCAGCGGACTAGCGGGAGGGCCCAATGAGCAGTTCTTC
>.|TRBJ2-3|TRBV4-1|.
CASSQDLPQKTDTQYF
TGCGCCAGCAGCCAAGATCTCCCGCAGAAAACAGATACGCAGTATTTT
>few|TRBJ2-1|TRBV7-2|.
CASSPERVPNEQFF
TGTGCCAGCAGCCCGGAGCGAGTACCCAATGAGCAGTTCTTC
>.|TRBJ2-1|TRBV20-1|TRBD2
CSANSNLLATTYNEQFF
TGCAGTGCTAATAGCAATCTACTAGCGACCACCTACAATGAGCAGTTCTTC
>few|TRBJ2-1|TRBV27|TRBD1
CASSRGLVGNEQFF
TGTGCCAGCAGTAGGGGGCTAGTGGGCAATGAGCAGTTCTTC
>many|TRBJ2-7|TRBV12-3/TRBV12-4|.
CASSFGDRSYEQYF
TGTGCCAGCAGTTTCGGGGACCGCTCCTACGAGCAGTACTTC
>few|TRBJ2-3|TRBV3-1|.
CASSRGTAADTQYF
TGTGCCAGCAGCCGAGGGACCGCAGCAGATACGCAGTATTTT
>few|TRBJ2-3|TRBV25-1|TRBD2
CATHPSGGGDTQYF
TGTGCCACCCACCCTAGCGGTGGCGGAGATACGCAGTATTTT
>.|TRBJ2-1|TRBV20-1|TRBD2
CSAKLGGSGNEQFF
TGCAGTGCTAAATTGGGCGGGAGTGGGAATGAGCAGTTCTTC
>.|TRBJ1-6|TRBV12-3/TRBV12-4|.
CASSRTGSPLHF
TGTGCCAGCTCACGAACGGGATCACCCCTCCACTTT
>few|TRBJ2-7|TRBV20-1|.
CSARPGAYEQYF
TGCAGTGCTAGGCCAGGAGCCTACGAGCAGTACTTC
>few|TRBJ2-3|TRBV5-1|.
CASSILLSPADTQYF
TGCGCCAGCAGCATTCTACTAAGTCCAGCAGATACGCAGTATTTT
>few|TRBJ2-1|TRBV20-1|.
CSAPPQRGYNEQFF
TGCAGTGCTCCACCCCAACGAGGCTACAATGAGCAGTTCTTC
>few|TRBJ1-1|TRBV12-3/TRBV12-4|TRBD1
CASGHRQGRNTEAFF
TGTGCCAGCGGCCACAGACAGGGGCGTAATACTGAAGCTTTCTTT
>few|TRBJ1-1|TRBV12-3/TRBV12-4|.
CASGPRSSPRAAGVRTEAFF
TGTGCCAGCGGCCCCCGGTCTTCCCCACGGGCGGCCGGGGTCCGGACTGAAGCTTTCTTT
>few|TRBJ2-3|TRBV18|TRBD2
CASSPSTSGGTDTQYF
TGTGCCAGCTCACCATCGACTAGCGGAGGCACAGATACGCAGTATTTT
>.|TRBJ2-1|TRBV29-1|TRBD1
CSVETPQGDNEQFF
TGCAGCGTCGAAACACCCCAGGGGGACAATGAGCAGTTCTTC
>.|TRBJ2-5|TRBV5-6|.
CASSRIGETQYF
TGTGCCAGCAGCCGAATCGGAGAGACCCAGTACTTC
>few|TRBJ2-7|TRBV29-1|TRBD1
CSVRTQGARSEQYF
TGCAGCGTTAGGACTCAGGGGGCGCGAAGCGAGCAGTACTTC
>few|TRBJ2-7|TRBV5-1|TRBD2
CASSLYEAGDHYEQYF
TGCGCCAGCAGCTTGTATGAAGCGGGAGACCACTACGAGCAGTACTTC
>.|TRBJ2-7|TRBV20-1|TRBD1
CSARDSGRGPSEQYF
TGCAGTGCTAGAGATTCTGGCAGGGGGCCATCCGAGCAGTACTTC
>.|TRBJ2-1|TRBV6-2/TRBV6-3|TRBD2
CASSRGLAVTNEQFF
TGTGCCAGCAGTAGGGGACTAGCGGTAACCAATGAGCAGTTCTTC
>.|TRBJ2-5|TRBV20-1|TRBD1
CSAERTGQGETQYF
TGCAGTGCCGAACGGACAGGCCAGGGGGAGACCCAGTACTTC
>many|TRBJ2-3|TRBV7-2|.
CASSPGPDTQYF
TGTGCCAGCAGCCCCGGTCCAGATACGCAGTATTTT
>few|TRBJ1-5|TRBV28|TRBD1
CASTPPPGQGFRQPQHF
TGTGCCAGCACTCCACCCCCGGGACAGGGGTTCCGACAGCCCCAGCATTTT
>few|TRBJ2-5|TRBV6-1|.
CASSRGDQETQYF
TGTGCCAGCAGCCGAGGTGACCAAGAGACCCAGTACTTC
>.|TRBJ2-7|TRBV20-1|TRBD2
CSARWVSGNYEQYF
TGCAGTGCTCGGTGGGTTAGCGGGAACTACGAGCAGTACTTC
>many|TRBJ1-5|TRBV6-5|.
CASSYSMAGGAGQPQHF
TGTGCCAGCAGTTACTCGATGGCCGGGGGGGCCGGCCAGCCCCAGCATTTT